These 17 T cell receptor beta chains share one sample of origin, sequenced in a study of Graves' ophthalmopathy and Graves' hyperthyroidism. Investigators amplified TCR beta CDR3 regions from RNA transcripts. Amplification began with first-round RT-PCR using HTBI primers, then second-round multiplex PCR was performed. In TCRdb, the multiplex PCR reads were re-called with MiXCR into one record per CDR3 protein. Found here are 900,000 to 1,200,000 distinct CDR3 sequences, about 35% of them singletons; the top ten hold approximately 10%. The material sequenced was peripheral blood or thyroid tissue (not recorded which). These receptors originate from an adult man with Graves' hyperthyroidism.

V is TRBV25-1 and J is TRBJ2-5; TRBD1 matches 7 bases. After removal of 6 bases from V and 9 bases from J, the junction contained 16 bases not matched to a gene. The CDR3 sequence is 15 residues long. Germline V CDR1 and CDR2: MGHDK, SYGVNS. Here the CDR3 reads CASRSGTAPTRSQYF. CDR3 coding DNA: TGTGCCAGCAGATCCGGGACAGCCCCAACGAGGTCCCAGTACTTC.

V is TRBV11-1 and J is TRBJ1-2; TRBD1 is a possible D gene (6 bases). V dropped 5 bases and J dropped 7 bases, with 14 bases sitting between them. The CDR3 sequence is 13 residues long. CDR1 is SGHAT and CDR2 is FQDESV in the germline V gene (reference sequence). The CDR3: CASSASGAGGYTF. DNA of the CDR3: TGTGCCAGCAGCGCCTCGGGGGCCGGTGGCTACACCTTC.

The J gene is TRBJ1-5, the V gene TRBV10-3; D not certain. In germline, CDR1 is ENHRY, CDR2 SYGVKD. This CDR3 is built from 14 residues. The V end was cut by 10 bases, the J end by 0 bases, with 13 bases between. CDR3 region: CASRTLVSNQPQHF. CDR3 nucleotides: TGTGCCAGCAGGACTCTTGTTAGCAATCAGCCCCAGCATTTT.

This chain links TRBV10-2 with TRBJ1-4; tentatively, D is TRBD1 (6 bases). Trimming removed 4 bases at V and 6 bases at J, with 6 bases between. CDR3 length equals 12 residues. Germline V gene sequence: CDR1 WSHSY, CDR2 SAAADI. CDR3 sequence reads: CASSGTDEKLFF. DNA of the CDR3: TGCGCCAGCAGTGGGACAGATGAAAAACTGTTTTTT.

This clonotype was detected ten times or more. The chain combines TRBV12-3 or TRBV12-4 with TRBJ1-6; 7 bases map to TRBD1. The CDR3 contains 15 residues. Trimming took 6 bases from V and 7 from J; bases not matched to a gene: 9. CDR3 nucleotides: TGTGCCAGCAGCCAAAACAGGGGACTCAATTCACCCCTCCACTTT. Protein: CASSQNRGLNSPLHF.

The chain carries TRBV5-8 and TRBJ1-1; D remains unclear. Trimming cost V 1 base and J 7 bases, with 11 bases left between them. The CDR3 has 13 residues. Germline V gene data show CDR1 as SGHTS and CDR2 as YDEGEE. The CDR3 DNA sequence: TGTGCCAGCAGCTTGAGTCGGGCGCGTGAAGCTTTCTTT. It specifies CASSLSRAREAFF. The full variable domain, completed using reference TRBV5-8 and TRBJ1-1, is EAGVTQSPTHLIKTRGQQATLRCSPISGHTSVYWYQQALGLGLQFLLWYDEGEERNRGNFPPRFSGRQFPNYSSELNVNALELEDSALYLCASSLSRAREAFFGQGTRLTVV.

This clonotype has just a few counts. Germline and junction disagree at one end, which may indicate a read error. This chain connects TRBV25-1 to TRBJ1-2; D gene uncertain. Germline V gives CDR1 MGHDK, CDR2 SYGVNS. The CDR3 extends over 9 amino acids. The CDR3 loop reads CGSNYGYTF. Here the CDR3 DNA reads TGTGGCAGCAACTATGGCTACACCTTC.

This clonotype has a count of ten or more. The rearrangement links TRBV19 to TRBJ1-2; no definite D call. The CDR3 has 16 amino acids. Trimming pared 2 bases from V and 0 bases from J, leaving 13 bases between. The germline gives CDR1 LNHDA, CDR2 SQIVND (reference sequence). The DNA of the CDR3 is TGTGCCAGTAGTATATGGCCCCCCAGAGCTAACTATGGCTACACCTTC. Its translation: CASSIWPPRANYGYTF.

This clonotype showed up many times. This chain uses TRBV20-1 with TRBJ2-7; D gene uncertain. Germline V lookup: CDR1 DFQATT, CDR2 SNEGSKA (reference sequence). The CDR3 is 13 amino acids. Trimming stripped 4 bases from V and 2 bases from J, with 12 bases between. CDR3 sequence: CSANSPSPYEQYF. The CDR3 DNA sequence: TGCAGTGCTAACTCCCCAAGTCCCTACGAGCAGTACTTC.

V gene TRBV20-1 combines with J gene TRBJ2-2; 11 bases fit TRBD2. CDR1 is DFQATT, CDR2 SNEGSKA, per germline (reference sequence). The CDR3 covers 17 residues. The J segment lost 7 bases and the V segment lost 2 bases, leaving 12 bases of the junction unmatched. CDR3 region: CSARSPRLAGKVGELFF. DNA of the CDR3: TGCAGTGCTAGATCCCCGAGACTAGCGGGAAAGGTCGGGGAGCTGTTTTTT.

The V and J genes are TRBV29-1 and TRBJ2-6; no definite D call. Trimming took 4 bases from V and 1 from J, leaving 8 bases between them. Per germline, CDR1 SQVTM and CDR2 ANQGSEA. CDR3 length equals 14 residues. The CDR3 is CSVGPHSGANVLTF. The CDR3 bases are TGCAGCGTTGGGCCCCATTCTGGGGCCAACGTCCTGACTTTC.

The V and J genes are TRBV5-1 and TRBJ1-1, with 8 bases matching TRBD1. This CDR3 contains 16 residues. Germline CDR1 SGHRS, CDR2 YFSETQ. Trimming cost V 2 bases and J 0 bases; bases outside gene matches: 6. The DNA of the CDR3 is TGCGCCAGCAGCTTCCGACAGGGGAGGCTGAACACTGAAGCTTTCTTT. Its protein is CASSFRQGRLNTEAFF.

As regards this clonotype: A read error may be the cause here, since a much bigger clone is one base away. The J gene is TRBJ2-7, the V gene TRBV7-2; TRBD1 or TRBD2 may be the D gene (5 bases each). The CDR3 consists of 15 residues. V lost 0 bases to trimming and J lost 0 bases, with 9 bases between them. From germline, CDR1 is SGHTA and CDR2 FQGNSA. The CDR3 DNA reads TGTGCCAGCAGCTTAGCCTGGGACCACTCCTACGAGCAGTACTTC. Amino acids: CASSLAWDHSYEQYF.

This clonotype appeared many times. This chain uses TRBV10-3 with TRBJ2-5; 10 positions agree with TRBD1. The germline gives CDR1 ENHRY, CDR2 SYGVKD. The CDR3 consists of 14 residues. V lost 5 bases to trimming and J lost 2 bases; unmatched junction nucleotides: 2. The CDR3 bases are TGTGCCATCAGTTCGGGACAGGGGCAAGAGACCCAGTACTTC. This translates into CAISSGQGQETQYF.

In its sample, this clonotype was seen many times. This chain connects TRBV19 to TRBJ1-5, with no clear D. Germline V lookup: CDR1 LNHDA, CDR2 SQIVND (reference sequence). The CDR3 consists of 12 residues. Deletions cut 6 bases from V and 4 bases from J, with 7 bases between. This CDR3 reads CASSYGNQPQHF. Here the CDR3 DNA reads TGTGCCAGTAGCTATGGGAATCAGCCCCAGCATTTT. The whole variable domain, filled in from reference TRBV19 and TRBJ1-5, reads DGGITQSPKYLFRKEGQNVTLSCEQNLNHDAMYWYRQDPGQGLRLIYYSQIVNDFQKGDIAEGYSVSREKKESFPLTVTSAQKNPTAFYLCASSYGNQPQHFGDGTRLSIL.

About this clonotype itself: The CDR3 ends on some other residue instead of the conserved phenylalanine or tryptophan, so this is likely a read error. The rearrangement joins TRBV7-9 to TRBJ1-1, with D maybe TRBD1 (5 bases). V dropped 2 bases and J dropped 1 base, with 8 bases sitting between them. The CDR3 covers 14 residues. Germline V gene sequence: CDR1 SEHNR, CDR2 FQNEAQ (reference sequence). The CDR3, as DNA: TGTGCCAGCAGCTTAATGAGGGGGAACACTGAAGCTTTCCTT. This sequence encodes CASSLMRGNTEAFL.

J is TRBJ1-1 and V is TRBV28; unclear D gene. V was clipped by 6 bases and J by 6 bases, with 8 bases between them. The germline V gene has CDR1 MDHEN and CDR2 SYDVKM. The CDR3 sequence is 11 residues long. The DNA of the CDR3 is TGTGCCAGCAGACTTCTTTCTGAAGCTTTCTTT. It yields the protein CASRLLSEAFF. Filled out from reference TRBV28 and TRBJ1-1, the complete variable domain reads DVKVTQSSRYLVKRTGEKVFLECVQDMDHENMFWYRQDPGLGLRLIYFSYDVKMKEKGDIPEGYSVSREKKERFSLILESASTNQTSMYLCASRLLSEAFFGQGTRLTVV.